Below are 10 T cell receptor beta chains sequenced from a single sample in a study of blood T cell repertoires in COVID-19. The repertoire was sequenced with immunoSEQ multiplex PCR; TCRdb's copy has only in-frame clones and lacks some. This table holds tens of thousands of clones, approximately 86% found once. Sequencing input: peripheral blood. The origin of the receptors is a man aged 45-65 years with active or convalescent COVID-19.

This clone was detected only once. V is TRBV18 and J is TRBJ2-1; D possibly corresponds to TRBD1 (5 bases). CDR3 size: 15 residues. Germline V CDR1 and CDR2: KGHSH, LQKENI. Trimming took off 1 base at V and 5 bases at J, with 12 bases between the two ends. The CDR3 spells CASSPLGALDNEQFF. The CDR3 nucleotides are TGTGCCAGCTCACCACTAGGGGCCCTAGACAATGAGCAGTTCTTC.

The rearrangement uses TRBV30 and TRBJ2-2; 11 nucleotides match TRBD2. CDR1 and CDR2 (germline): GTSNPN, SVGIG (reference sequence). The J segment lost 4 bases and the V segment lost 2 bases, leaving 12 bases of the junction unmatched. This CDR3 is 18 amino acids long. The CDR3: CAWSLGLAAGRVTGELFF. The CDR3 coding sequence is TGTGCCTGGAGTTTGGGACTAGCGGCAGGTCGGGTCACCGGGGAGCTGTTTTTT. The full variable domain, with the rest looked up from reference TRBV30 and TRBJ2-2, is SQTIHQWPATLVQPVGSPLSLECTVEGTSNPNLYWYRQAAGRGLQLLFYSVGIGQISSEVPQNLSASRPQDRQFILSSKKLLLSDSGFYLCAWSLGLAAGRVTGELFFGEGSRLTVL.

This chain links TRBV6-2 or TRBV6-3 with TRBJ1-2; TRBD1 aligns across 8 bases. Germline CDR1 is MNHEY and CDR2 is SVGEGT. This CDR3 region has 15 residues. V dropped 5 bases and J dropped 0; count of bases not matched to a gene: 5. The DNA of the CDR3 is TGTGCCAGCAGTCAGCAGGGGGCTGCTAACTATGGCTACACCTTC. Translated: CASSQQGAANYGYTF.

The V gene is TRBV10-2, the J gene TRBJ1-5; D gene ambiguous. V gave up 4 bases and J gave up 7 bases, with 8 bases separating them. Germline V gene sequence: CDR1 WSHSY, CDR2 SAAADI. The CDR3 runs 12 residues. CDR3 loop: CASSGGEQPQHF. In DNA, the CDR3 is TGCGCCAGCAGTGGAGGAGAACAGCCCCAGCATTTT.

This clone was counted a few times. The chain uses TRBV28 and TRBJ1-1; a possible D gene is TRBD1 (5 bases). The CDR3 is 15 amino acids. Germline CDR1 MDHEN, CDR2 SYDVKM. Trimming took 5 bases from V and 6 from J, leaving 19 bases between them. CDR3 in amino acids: CASSKGLPVGPEAFF. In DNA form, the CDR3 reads TGTGCCAGCAGTAAGGGACTCCCGGTGGGCCCTGAAGCTTTCTTT.

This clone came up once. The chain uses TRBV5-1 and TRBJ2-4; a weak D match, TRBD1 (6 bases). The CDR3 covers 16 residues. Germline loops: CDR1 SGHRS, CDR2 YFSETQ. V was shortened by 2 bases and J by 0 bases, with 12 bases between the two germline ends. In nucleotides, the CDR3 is TGCGCCAGCAGCTTCGGACAGTTGCTAGCCAAAAACATTCAGTACTTC. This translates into CASSFGQLLAKNIQYF.

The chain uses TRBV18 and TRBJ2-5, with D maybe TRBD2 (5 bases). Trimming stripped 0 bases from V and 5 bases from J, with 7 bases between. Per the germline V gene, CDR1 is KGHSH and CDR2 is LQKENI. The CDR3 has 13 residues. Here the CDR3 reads CASSPPGGETQYF. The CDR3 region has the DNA TGTGCCAGCTCACCACCAGGAGGCGAGACCCAGTACTTC.

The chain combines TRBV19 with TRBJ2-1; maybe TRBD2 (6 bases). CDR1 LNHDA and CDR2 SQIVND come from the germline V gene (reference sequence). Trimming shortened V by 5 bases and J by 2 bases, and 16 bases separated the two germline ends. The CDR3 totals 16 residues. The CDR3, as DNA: TGTGCCAGTAGTGCCCAGGTAGGGACTCCCTACAATGAGCAGTTCTTC. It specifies CASSAQVGTPYNEQFF.

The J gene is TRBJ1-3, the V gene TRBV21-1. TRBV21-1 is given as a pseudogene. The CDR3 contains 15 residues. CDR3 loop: CARGGNNSVGNTIYF. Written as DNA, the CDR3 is TGTGCCAGGGGGGGGAACAACTCTGTGGGAAACACCATATATTTT.

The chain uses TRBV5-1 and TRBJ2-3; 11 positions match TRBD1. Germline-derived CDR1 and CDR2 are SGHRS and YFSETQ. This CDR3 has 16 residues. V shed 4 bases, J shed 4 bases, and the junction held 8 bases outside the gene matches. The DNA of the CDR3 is TGCGCCAGCAGCCCAGGGACAGGGGGTGGATCAGATACGCAGTATTTT. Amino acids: CASSPGTGGGSDTQYF.